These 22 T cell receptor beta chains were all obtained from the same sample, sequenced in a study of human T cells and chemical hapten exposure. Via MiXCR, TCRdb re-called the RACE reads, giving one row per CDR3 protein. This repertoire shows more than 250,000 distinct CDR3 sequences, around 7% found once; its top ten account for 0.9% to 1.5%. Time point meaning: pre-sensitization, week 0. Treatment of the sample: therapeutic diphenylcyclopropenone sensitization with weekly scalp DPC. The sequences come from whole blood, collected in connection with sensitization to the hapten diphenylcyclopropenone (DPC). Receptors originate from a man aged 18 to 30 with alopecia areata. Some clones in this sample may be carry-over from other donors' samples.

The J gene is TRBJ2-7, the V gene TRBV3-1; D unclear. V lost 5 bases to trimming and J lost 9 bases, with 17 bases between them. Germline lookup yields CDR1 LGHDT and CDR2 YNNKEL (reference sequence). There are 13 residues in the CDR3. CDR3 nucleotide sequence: TGTGCCAGCAGCTCCAGAGGAATGCGGACGCAGTACTTC. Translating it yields CASSSRGMRTQYF.

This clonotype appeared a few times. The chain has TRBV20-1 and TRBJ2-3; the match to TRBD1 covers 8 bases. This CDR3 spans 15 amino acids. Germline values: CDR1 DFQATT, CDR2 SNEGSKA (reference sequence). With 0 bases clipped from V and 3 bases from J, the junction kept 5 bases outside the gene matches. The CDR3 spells CSARDAGGATDTQYF. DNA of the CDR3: TGCAGTGCTAGAGATGCAGGGGGCGCGACAGATACGCAGTATTTT.

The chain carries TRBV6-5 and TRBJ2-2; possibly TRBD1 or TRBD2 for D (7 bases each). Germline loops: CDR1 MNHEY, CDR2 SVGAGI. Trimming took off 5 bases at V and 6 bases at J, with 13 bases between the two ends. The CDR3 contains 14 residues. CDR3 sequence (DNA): TGTGCCAGCAGTAGGCAGGGGGGGTCCGGGGAGCTGTTTTTT. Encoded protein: CASSRQGGSGELFF.

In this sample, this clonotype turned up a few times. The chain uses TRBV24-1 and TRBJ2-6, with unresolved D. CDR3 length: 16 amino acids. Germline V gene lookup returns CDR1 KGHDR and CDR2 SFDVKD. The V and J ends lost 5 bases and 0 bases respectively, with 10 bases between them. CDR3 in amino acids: CATSGSVSSGANVLTF. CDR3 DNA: TGTGCCACCAGTGGGTCCGTCAGCTCTGGGGCCAACGTCCTGACTTTC.

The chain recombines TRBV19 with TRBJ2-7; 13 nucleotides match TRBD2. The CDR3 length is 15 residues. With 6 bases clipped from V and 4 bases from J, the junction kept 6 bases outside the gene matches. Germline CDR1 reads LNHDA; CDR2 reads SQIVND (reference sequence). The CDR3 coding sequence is TGTGCCAGTAGCTTGGGACTAGCGGGGATTTACGAGCAGTACGTC. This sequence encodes CASSLGLAGIYEQYV.

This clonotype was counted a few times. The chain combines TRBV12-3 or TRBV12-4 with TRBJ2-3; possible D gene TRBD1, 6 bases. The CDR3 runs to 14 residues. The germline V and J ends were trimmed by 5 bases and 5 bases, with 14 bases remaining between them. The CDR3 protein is CASSPDRFGDTQYF. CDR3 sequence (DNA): TGTGCCAGCAGTCCTGACAGGTTCGGAGATACGCAGTATTTT.

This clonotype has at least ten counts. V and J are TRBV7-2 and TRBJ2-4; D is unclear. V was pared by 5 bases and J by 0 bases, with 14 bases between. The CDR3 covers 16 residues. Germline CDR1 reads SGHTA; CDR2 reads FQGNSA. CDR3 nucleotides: TGTGCCAGCAGCGAGTCGGCCCCGATAGCCAAAAACATTCAGTACTTC. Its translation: CASSESAPIAKNIQYF. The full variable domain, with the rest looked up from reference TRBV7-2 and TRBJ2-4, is GAGVSQSPSNKVTEKGKDVELRCDPISGHTALYWYRQSLGQGLEFLIYFQGNSAPDKSGLPSDRFSAERTGGSVSTLTIQRTQQEDSAVYLCASSESAPIAKNIQYFGAGTRLSVL.

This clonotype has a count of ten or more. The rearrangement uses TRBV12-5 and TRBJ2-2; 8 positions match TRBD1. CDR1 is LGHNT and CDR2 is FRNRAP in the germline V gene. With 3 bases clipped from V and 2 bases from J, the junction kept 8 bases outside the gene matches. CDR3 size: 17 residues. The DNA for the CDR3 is TGTGCTAGTGGTTTTAGCCTCAGGGGGCAAAACACCGGGGAGCTGTTTTTT. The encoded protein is CASGFSLRGQNTGELFF.

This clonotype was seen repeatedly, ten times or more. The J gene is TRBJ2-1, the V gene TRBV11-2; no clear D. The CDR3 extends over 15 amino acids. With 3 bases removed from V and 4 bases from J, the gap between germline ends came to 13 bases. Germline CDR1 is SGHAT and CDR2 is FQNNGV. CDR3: CASSFSKTSYNEQFF. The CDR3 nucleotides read TGTGCCAGCAGCTTTTCAAAGACTTCATACAATGAGCAGTTCTTC.

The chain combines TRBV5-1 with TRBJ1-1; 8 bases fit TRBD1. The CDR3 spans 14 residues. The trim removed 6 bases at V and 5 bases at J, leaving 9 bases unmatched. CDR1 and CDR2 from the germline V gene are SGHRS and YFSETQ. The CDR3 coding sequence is TGCGCCAGCACGCGGACAGGGACGGGAACTGAAGCTTTCTTT. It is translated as CASTRTGTGTEAFF.

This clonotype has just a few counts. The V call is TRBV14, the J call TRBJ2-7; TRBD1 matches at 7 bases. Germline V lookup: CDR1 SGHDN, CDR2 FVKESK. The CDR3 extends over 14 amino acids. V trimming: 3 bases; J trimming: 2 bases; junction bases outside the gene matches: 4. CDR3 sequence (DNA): TGTGCCAGCAGCCACACAGGGGCGGCCTACGAGCAGTACTTC. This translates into CASSHTGAAYEQYF.

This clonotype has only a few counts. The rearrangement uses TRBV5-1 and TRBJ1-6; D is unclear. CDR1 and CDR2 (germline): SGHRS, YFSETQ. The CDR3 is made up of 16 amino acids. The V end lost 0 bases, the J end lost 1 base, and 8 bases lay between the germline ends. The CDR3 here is CASSLGQPSYNSPLHF. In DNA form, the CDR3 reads TGCGCCAGCAGCTTGGGGCAGCCATCCTATAATTCACCCCTCCACTTT.

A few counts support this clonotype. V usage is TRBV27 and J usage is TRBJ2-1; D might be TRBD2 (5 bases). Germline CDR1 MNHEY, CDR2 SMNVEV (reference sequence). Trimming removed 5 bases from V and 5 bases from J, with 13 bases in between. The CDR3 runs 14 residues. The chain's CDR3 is CASSIAPRDNEQFF. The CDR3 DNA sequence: TGTGCCAGCAGTATTGCCCCGAGGGACAATGAGCAGTTCTTC.

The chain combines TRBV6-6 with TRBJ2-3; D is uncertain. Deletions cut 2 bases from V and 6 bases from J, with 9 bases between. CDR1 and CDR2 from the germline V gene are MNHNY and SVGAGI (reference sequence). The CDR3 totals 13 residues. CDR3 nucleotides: TGTGCCAGCAGTTACCGCGCGGTGGATACGCAGTATTTT. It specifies CASSYRAVDTQYF.

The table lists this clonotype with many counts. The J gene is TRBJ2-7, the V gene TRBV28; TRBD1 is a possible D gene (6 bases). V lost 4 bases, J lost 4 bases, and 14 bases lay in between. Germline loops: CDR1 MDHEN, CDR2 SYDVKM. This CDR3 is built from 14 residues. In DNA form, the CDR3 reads TGTGCCAGCAGTTCCCAAGAGGACAGTTACGAGCAGTACTTC. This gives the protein CASSSQEDSYEQYF.

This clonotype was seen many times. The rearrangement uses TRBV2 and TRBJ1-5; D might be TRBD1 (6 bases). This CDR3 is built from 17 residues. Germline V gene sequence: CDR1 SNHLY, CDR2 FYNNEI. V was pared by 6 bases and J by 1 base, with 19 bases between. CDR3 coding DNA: TGTGCCAGCAGCAGTGGGGGCATGAGGCCGAGCAATCAGCCCCAGCATTTT. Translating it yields CASSSGGMRPSNQPQHF. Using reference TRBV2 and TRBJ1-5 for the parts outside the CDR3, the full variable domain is EPEVTQTPSHQVTQMGQEVILRCVPISNHLYFYWYRQILGQKVEFLVSFYNNEISEKSEIFDDQFSVERPDGSNFTLKIRSTKLEDSAMYFCASSSGGMRPSNQPQHFGDGTRLSIL.

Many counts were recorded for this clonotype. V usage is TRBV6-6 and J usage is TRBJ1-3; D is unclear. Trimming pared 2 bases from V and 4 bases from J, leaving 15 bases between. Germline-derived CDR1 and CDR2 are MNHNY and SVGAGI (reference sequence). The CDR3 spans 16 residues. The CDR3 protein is CASSYPPSVTGNTIYF. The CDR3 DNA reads TGTGCCAGCAGTTACCCGCCCAGCGTTACGGGAAACACCATATATTTT.

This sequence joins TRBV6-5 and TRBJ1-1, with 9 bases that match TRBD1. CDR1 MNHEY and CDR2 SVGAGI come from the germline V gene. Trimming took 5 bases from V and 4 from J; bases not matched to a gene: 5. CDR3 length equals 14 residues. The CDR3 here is CASSADRGVTEAFF. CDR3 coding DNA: TGTGCCAGCAGTGCGGACAGGGGTGTCACTGAAGCTTTCTTT.

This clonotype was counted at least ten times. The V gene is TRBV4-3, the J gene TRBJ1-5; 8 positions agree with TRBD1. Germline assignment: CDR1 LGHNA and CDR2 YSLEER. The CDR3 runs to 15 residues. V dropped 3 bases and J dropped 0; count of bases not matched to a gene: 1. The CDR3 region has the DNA TGCGCCAGCAGCCATGGACAGGGTAGCAATCAGCCCCAGCATTTT. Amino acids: CASSHGQGSNQPQHF.

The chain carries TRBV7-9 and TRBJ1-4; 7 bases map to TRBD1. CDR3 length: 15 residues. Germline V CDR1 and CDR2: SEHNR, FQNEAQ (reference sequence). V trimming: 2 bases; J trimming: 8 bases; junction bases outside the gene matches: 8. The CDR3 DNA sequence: TGTGCCAGCAGCTTAATAGCCAGGGGGAGAGAAAAACTGTTTTTT. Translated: CASSLIARGREKLFF.

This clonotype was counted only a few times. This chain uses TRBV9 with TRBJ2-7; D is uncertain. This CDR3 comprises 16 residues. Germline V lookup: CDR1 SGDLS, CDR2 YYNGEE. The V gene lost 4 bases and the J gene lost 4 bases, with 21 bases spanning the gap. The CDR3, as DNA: TGTGCCAGCAGCCCGGGTAGGGCACCGGACCCTTACGAGCAGTACTTC. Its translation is CASSPGRAPDPYEQYF. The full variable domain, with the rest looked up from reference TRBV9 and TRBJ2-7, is DSGVTQTPKHLITATGQRVTLRCSPRSGDLSVYWYQQSLDQGLQFLIQYYNGEERAKGNILERFSAQQFPDLHSELNLSSLELGDSALYFCASSPGRAPDPYEQYFGPGTRLTVT.

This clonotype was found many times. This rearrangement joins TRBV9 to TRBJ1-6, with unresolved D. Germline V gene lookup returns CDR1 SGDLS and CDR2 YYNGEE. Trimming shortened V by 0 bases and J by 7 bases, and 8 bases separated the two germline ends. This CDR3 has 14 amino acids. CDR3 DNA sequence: TGTGCCAGCAGCGTAGGAACCGCCAATTCACCCCTCCACTTT. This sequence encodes CASSVGTANSPLHF.